Following are 30 T cell receptor beta chains from one sample sequenced in a study of beta chain features in type 1 diabetes. Study-wide results and caveats: Type 1 diabetes patients showed a moderate but significant shortening of TCRB CDR3s in all four CD4+ subsets.

Their specific antigens are unknown. Sequenced material consisted of expressed TCRB transcripts (all of the isolated RNA was reverse transcribed). Data came from immunoSEQ multiplex PCR; TCRdb stores just in-frame clones and leaves some out. The sample lists about 650,000 clones, around 11% seen once, with roughly 0.11% in the top ten. The specimen was naive CD4+ T cells from blood. The source is a man younger than 40 with type 1 diabetes.

Only a few counts were recorded for this clone. V gene TRBV7-2 combines with J gene TRBJ1-5; a possible D gene is TRBD1 (5 bases). CDR3 length equals 14 residues. Germline CDR1 reads SGHTA; CDR2 reads FQGNSA. The ends were cut back, 1 base at V and 8 bases at J, with 12 bases in the middle. In nucleotides, the CDR3 is TGTGCCAGCAGCTTAGATGGGGGACGGGAGCCCCAGCATTTT. Translated: CASSLDGGREPQHF.

This clone was picked up a small number of times. This rearrangement joins TRBV30 to TRBJ2-3; TRBD1 agrees at 7 bases. Germline V gene lookup returns CDR1 GTSNPN and CDR2 SVGIG (reference sequence). The CDR3 sequence is 15 residues long. The V segment lost 5 bases and the J segment 2 bases; nucleotides outside the gene matches: 10. CDR3 coding DNA: TGTGCCTGGGTAGAGACAGGACAGGTCACAGATACGCAGTATTTT. Translation: CAWVETGQVTDTQYF. The full variable domain, with the rest looked up from reference TRBV30 and TRBJ2-3, is SQTIHQWPATLVQPVGSPLSLECTVEGTSNPNLYWYRQAAGRGLQLLFYSVGIGQISSEVPQNLSASRPQDRQFILSSKKLLLSDSGFYLCAWVETGQVTDTQYFGPGTRLTVL.

This clone was detected a few times. This chain links TRBV28 with TRBJ2-3; TRBD1 aligns across 10 bases. This CDR3 comprises 15 residues. J gave up 4 bases and V 6 bases, and 7 bases lay outside the gene matches. Germline CDR1 is MDHEN and CDR2 is SYDVKM. For the CDR3, the DNA is TGTGCCAGCAGCCCCCAGGGACAGGGGTCAGATACGCAGTATTTT. The encoded protein is CASSPQGQGSDTQYF. Together with reference TRBV28 and TRBJ2-3, the CDR3 gives the full variable domain: DVKVTQSSRYLVKRTGEKVFLECVQDMDHENMFWYRQDPGLGLRLIYFSYDVKMKEKGDIPEGYSVSREKKERFSLILESASTNQTSMYLCASSPQGQGSDTQYFGPGTRLTVL.

This chain connects TRBV29-1 to TRBJ2-2, with no clear D. This CDR3 has 16 amino acids. From germline, CDR1 is SQVTM and CDR2 ANQGSEA. V shed 6 bases and J shed 7 bases, with 24 bases lying between them. CDR3 protein: CSVSSRLRRAGGELFF. The CDR3, as DNA: TGCAGCGTCTCCTCCCGCTTAAGACGGGCAGGCGGGGAGCTGTTTTTT.

A few counts support this clone. CDR3 amino acids: CASSLGSNTGELFF. CDR3 in DNA: TGTGCCAGCAGCTTAGGATCGAACACCGGGGAGCTGTTTTTT. This chain uses TRBV7-2 with TRBJ2-2; D call uncertain. The CDR3 is made up of 14 amino acids. V was shortened by 1 base and J by 0 bases, with 3 bases between the two germline ends. CDR1 SGHTA and CDR2 FQGNSA come from the germline V gene.

The chain carries TRBV6-5 and TRBJ2-1, with TRBD1 as a possible D gene (6 bases). The CDR3 has 14 amino acids. Germline CDR1 is MNHEY and CDR2 is SVGAGI. The germline V and J ends were trimmed by 4 bases and 2 bases, with 9 bases remaining between them. In DNA, the CDR3 is TGTGCCAGCAGTTCGACAGGAGCCTACAATGAGCAGTTCTTC. This sequence encodes CASSSTGAYNEQFF.

V is TRBV5-1 and J is TRBJ2-1; 13 bases are shared with TRBD2. The CDR3 contains 15 residues. V lost 4 bases to trimming and J lost 10 bases; unmatched junction nucleotides: 8. Germline CDR1 and CDR2: SGHRS and YFSETQ. The CDR3 protein is CASSRGLAGSLEQFF. The CDR3 DNA reads TGCGCCAGCAGCAGGGGACTAGCGGGGAGTTTGGAGCAGTTCTTC.

The chain joins TRBV19 to TRBJ1-6, with D possibly being TRBD1 (6 bases). This CDR3 is 16 amino acids long. CDR1 is LNHDA, CDR2 SQIVND, per germline (reference sequence). V lost 2 bases and J 6 bases, leaving 14 bases between the germline ends. CDR3: CASSIMGGAFNSPLHF. CDR3 sequence (DNA): TGTGCCAGTAGTATAATGGGGGGCGCGTTTAATTCACCCCTCCACTTT.

This clone occurred a few times. This chain links TRBV7-2 with TRBJ1-2; 8 bases are shared with TRBD1. The CDR3 length is 13 residues. Germline trimming cut 3 bases from V and 7 bases from J; bases unmatched to any gene: 4. Germline loops: CDR1 SGHTA, CDR2 FQGNSA. The CDR3 here is CASSFRGRGGYTF. CDR3 coding DNA: TGTGCCAGCAGCTTCAGGGGGCGAGGTGGCTACACCTTC.

Only a few counts were recorded for this clone. Other DNA sequences in this specimen translate into the identical CDR3. V is TRBV14 and J is TRBJ1-5, with D perhaps TRBD1 (5 bases). V shed 0 bases and J shed 7 bases, with 7 bases lying between them. The CDR3 is made up of 13 amino acids. Germline-derived CDR1 and CDR2 are SGHDN and FVKESK. As DNA, the CDR3 is TGTGCCAGCAGCCAAGATAGGGGACAGCCCCAGCATTTT. Protein sequence: CASSQDRGQPQHF.

The chain couples TRBV7-2 to TRBJ2-5; possibly TRBD2 for D (5 bases). The ends were cut back, 1 base at V and 4 bases at J, with 13 bases in the middle. The CDR3 has 15 residues. Looked up from germline, CDR1 is SGHTA and CDR2 is FQGNSA. CDR3 residues: CASSLGGRSVETQYF. The DNA for the CDR3 is TGTGCCAGCAGCTTAGGAGGGCGGTCGGTAGAGACCCAGTACTTC.

This clone has a single count. The J gene is TRBJ1-2, the V gene TRBV19; D is unresolved. Germline V gene lookup returns CDR1 LNHDA and CDR2 SQIVND (reference sequence). The CDR3 sequence is 14 residues long. V dropped 5 bases and J dropped 0 bases, with 10 bases sitting between them. CDR3 DNA sequence: TGTGCCAGTAGTGCGGACGGGACTAACTATGGCTACACCTTC. This translates into CASSADGTNYGYTF.

Only a few counts were recorded for this clone. The V call is TRBV4-2, the J call TRBJ1-4, with D unclear. The germline CDR1 and CDR2 sequences are LGHNA and YNFKEQ. CDR3 length: 12 residues. The V end was cut by 0 bases, the J end by 10 bases, with 6 bases between. CDR3 residues: CASSQDYGKLFF. CDR3 nucleotides: TGTGCCAGCAGCCAAGATTACGGAAAACTGTTTTTT.

This clone was counted a few times. V gene TRBV11-3 combines with J gene TRBJ1-2; TRBD1 matches at 12 bases. Per germline, CDR1 SGHNT and CDR2 YENEEA. This CDR3 is built from 19 residues. The V and J ends lost 4 bases and 3 bases, in that order; junction bases with no gene match: 15. CDR3 DNA: TGTGCCAGCAGCTCACCACTCCCGGGACAGGGGGCTTCGTACTATGGCTACACCTTC. It yields the protein CASSSPLPGQGASYYGYTF. Filled out from reference TRBV11-3 and TRBJ1-2, the complete variable domain reads EAGVVQSPRYKIIEKKQPVAFWCNPISGHNTLYWYLQNLGQGPELLIRYENEEAVDDSQLPKDRFSAERLKGVDSTLKIQPAELGDSAVYLCASSSPLPGQGASYYGYTFGSGTRLTVV.

The chain uses TRBV25-1 and TRBJ1-2, with 10 bases identical to TRBD1. Per germline, CDR1 MGHDK and CDR2 SYGVNS. V gave up 4 bases and J gave up 7 bases; unmatched junction bases: 6. The CDR3 extends over 14 amino acids. Here the CDR3 reads CASSADRGPGGYTF. For the CDR3, the DNA is TGTGCCAGCAGTGCCGACAGGGGGCCGGGTGGCTACACCTTC.

The V gene is TRBV10-3, the J gene TRBJ1-3, with D perhaps TRBD1 (5 bases). The germline V gene has CDR1 ENHRY and CDR2 SYGVKD. V lost 0 bases, J lost 4 bases, and 10 bases lay in between. CDR3 size: 15 residues. CDR3 amino acids: CAISESMGLGNTIYF. The DNA for the CDR3 is TGTGCCATCAGTGAGTCGATGGGGCTCGGAAACACCATATATTTT.

This clone was found a few times. This sequence joins TRBV4-2 and TRBJ1-5, with TRBD1 as a possible D gene (5 bases). CDR3 size: 15 residues. Germline V gene lookup returns CDR1 LGHNA and CDR2 YNFKEQ. V lost 1 base, J lost 6 bases, and 13 bases lay in between. CDR3 residues: CASSQGVKGPQPQHF. The CDR3 DNA is TGTGCCAGCAGCCAAGGGGTAAAGGGACCTCAGCCCCAGCATTTT.

The V and J genes are TRBV5-1 and TRBJ2-7, with D perhaps given as TRBD1 or TRBD2 (5 bases each). There are 16 residues in the CDR3. Trimming pared 0 bases from V and 0 bases from J, leaving 13 bases between. Germline V gene lookup returns CDR1 SGHRS and CDR2 YFSETQ. As DNA, the CDR3 is TGCGCCAGCAGCTTGGGTCGCAGGGACCTCTCCTACGAGCAGTACTTC. Amino acids: CASSLGRRDLSYEQYF.

The chain joins TRBV9 to TRBJ2-3, with D maybe TRBD2 (6 bases). From germline, CDR1 is SGDLS and CDR2 YYNGEE. Trimming removed 0 bases at V and 1 base at J, with 9 bases between. The CDR3 spans 15 residues. Written as DNA, the CDR3 is TGTGCCAGCAGCGTAGCGGCGGGGCGCACAGATACGCAGTATTTT. Translated: CASSVAAGRTDTQYF.

This clone was counted between two and nine times. The chain recombines TRBV5-1 with TRBJ2-5; no definite D call. Germline-derived CDR1 and CDR2 are SGHRS and YFSETQ. This CDR3 is built from 12 residues. The V end lost 2 bases, the J end lost 4 bases, and 6 bases lay between the germline ends. CDR3 sequence: CASSFRAETQYF. The CDR3 region has the DNA TGCGCCAGCAGCTTCCGGGCAGAGACCCAGTACTTC.

This rearrangement joins TRBV7-9 to TRBJ2-1, with 9 bases identical to TRBD2. Germline-derived CDR1 and CDR2 are SEHNR and FQNEAQ (reference sequence). This CDR3 spans 15 amino acids. J lost 7 bases, V lost 4 bases, and 8 bases had no gene match. DNA of the CDR3: TGTGCCAGCAGCTGGTACAGCGGGGGGAAGAATGAGCAGTTCTTC. It codes for CASSWYSGGKNEQFF.

The chain combines TRBV19 with TRBJ2-3; 8 positions match TRBD1. The CDR3 loop spans 16 amino acids. Germline loops: CDR1 LNHDA, CDR2 SQIVND (reference sequence). V trimming: 3 bases; J trimming: 1 base; junction bases outside the gene matches: 6. Written as DNA, the CDR3 is TGTGCCAGTAGTATCGACAGGGGCCTTCGCACAGATACGCAGTATTTT. This gives the protein CASSIDRGLRTDTQYF.

This clone showed up just a few times. The V gene is TRBV7-2, the J gene TRBJ2-7; TRBD1 aligns across 7 bases. CDR1 is SGHTA and CDR2 is FQGNSA in the germline V gene. Unmatched junction bases numbered 8, after V lost 3 bases and J lost 0 bases. The CDR3 runs to 16 residues. The CDR3 sequence is CASSLSAGTASYEQYF. CDR3 nucleotide sequence: TGTGCCAGCAGCTTGTCCGCCGGGACAGCCTCCTACGAGCAGTACTTC.

The sample holds a few counts of this clone. J is TRBJ2-7 and V is TRBV7-9, with D unresolved. The CDR3 is 9 residues long. Trimming left V 10 bases short and J 3 bases short, with 4 bases between. CDR1 is SEHNR, CDR2 FQNEAQ, per germline (reference sequence). CDR3 residues: CATDYEQYF. The CDR3 nucleotides are TGTGCCACCGACTACGAGCAGTACTTC.

To note about this clone: Other DNA sequences from this sample encode an identical CDR3 as well. This chain connects TRBV19 to TRBJ1-2; unclear D gene. The CDR3 is made up of 10 amino acids. Trimming removed 8 bases at V and 5 bases at J, with 6 bases between. Per the germline V gene, CDR1 is LNHDA and CDR2 is SQIVND (reference sequence). This chain's CDR3 is CASGGYGYTF. In DNA, the CDR3 is TGTGCCAGTGGAGGATATGGCTACACCTTC.

In its sample, this clone was seen a few times. As DNA, the CDR3 is TGTGCCAGCAGCACCGGCAGGGGGCAAGGCTACACCTTC. Protein: CASSTGRGQGYTF. This chain uses TRBV25-1 with TRBJ1-2; 8 nucleotides match TRBD1. CDR3 length: 13 residues. J lost 8 bases, V lost 6 bases, and 8 bases had no gene match. The V gene's germline CDR1 is MGHDK and CDR2 SYGVNS.

In the case of this clone: Germline is not matched at one junction end, which may reflect a read error. The CDR3 here is CASSFTGRGDTGAFF. In nucleotides, the CDR3 is TGTGCCAGCAGCTTTACCGGGCGCGGGGATACTGGAGCTTTCTTT. V gene TRBV7-8 combines with J gene TRBJ1-1; D call uncertain. The V gene's germline CDR1 is SGHVS and CDR2 FQNEAQ. The CDR3 covers 15 residues.

This clone was seen a handful of times. CDR3 sequence reads: CASREGPETQYF. The DNA of the CDR3 is TGTGCCAGCCGAGAGGGCCCAGAGACCCAGTACTTC. The V gene is TRBV11-3, the J gene TRBJ2-5; D might be TRBD2 (5 bases). CDR1 and CDR2 (germline): SGHNT, YENEEA. V dropped 8 bases and J dropped 4 bases, with 11 bases sitting between them. The CDR3 runs 12 residues.

DNA of the CDR3: TGTGCCAGCAGCCCTCGGGTTTATCAGCCCCAGCATTTT. Its protein is CASSPRVYQPQHF. The V and J genes are TRBV7-2 and TRBJ1-5; D remains unclear. Trimming cost V 5 bases and J 5 bases, with 10 bases left between them. This CDR3 is built from 13 residues. Germline CDR1 SGHTA, CDR2 FQGNSA.

The chain carries TRBV6-1 and TRBJ2-5; TRBD2 is a possible D gene (5 bases). CDR3 length: 14 amino acids. In germline, CDR1 is MNHNS, CDR2 SASEGT. V was shortened by 3 bases and J by 1 base, with 9 bases between the two germline ends. The CDR3 region has the DNA TGTGCCAGCAGTGATACCCTAGCCCAAGAGACCCAGTACTTC. Residues: CASSDTLAQETQYF.